This entry concerns a single TCR beta chain. The source of the sample is a study of OX40 agonist ivuxolimab in advanced cancers. Per the germline V gene, CDR1 is SGHRS and CDR2 is YFSETQ. There are 16 residues in the CDR3. The J segment lost 5 bases and the V segment lost 4 bases, leaving 12 bases of the junction unmatched. Generated by immunoSEQ multiplex PCR, the TCRdb table keeps only in-frame clones and is missing some. The sample consists of 70,000 to 95,000 clones, about 91% of them appearing once. The V gene is TRBV5-1, the J gene TRBJ2-5; 9 nucleotides line up with TRBD2. The specimen comprised CD4+ or CD8+ T cells sorted from blood, sampled in a trial of the OX40 agonist ivuxolimab. This receptor was taken from an adult with an advanced solid tumor such as melanoma, head and neck, liver or kidney cancer. CDR3 protein: CASSTLALSGSETQYF. In DNA form, the CDR3 reads TGCGCCAGCAGCACCTTGGCCCTTAGCGGGAGTGAGACCCAGTACTTC.